This TCR beta chain appears in the sequencing data of a study of T cells in Graves' hyperthyroidism and ophthalmopathy. The V end was cut by 5 bases, the J end by 6 bases, with 13 bases between. This CDR3 is built from 14 residues. The V gene's germline CDR1 is MNHNS and CDR2 SASEGT. RNA transcripts were the template for amplifying TCR beta CDR3 regions. When the TCR CDR3 underwent first-round RT-PCR, the HTBI primer set was used. One entry per CDR3 protein, called by TCRdb with MiXCR from the multiplex PCR reads. Here the sample spans 250,000 to 300,000 distinct CDR3 sequences, about an eighth being singletons. The table lists this clonotype with many counts.

This receptor was obtained from a woman under 40 with Graves' hyperthyroidism that later progressed to Graves' ophthalmopathy. The material sequenced was blood. The V and J genes are TRBV6-1 and TRBJ2-2; the D gene is possibly TRBD1 (5 bases). The CDR3 bases are TGTGCCAGCAGTCCCCTGGACATCCCCGGGGAGCTGTTTTTT. Protein sequence: CASSPLDIPGELFF.